The 12 T cell receptor beta chains below were found in one sample sequenced in a study of shared clonotypes between healthy human individuals. Positively selected for CCR7, the CD45RO-negative cells used as naive CD8 cells excluded terminally differentiated effector memory CD45RA+ cells. Sequencing was performed with immunoSEQ multiplex PCR; in TCRdb, only in-frame clones are kept and a portion is missing. The sample consists of about 2.1 million clones, around 93% of them appearing once. Material: naive CD8+ T cells from PBMCs. These receptor sequences come from a man aged 18 to 30 in good health. Some clones in this sample may be carry-over from other donors' samples.

This clone was detected only once. As DNA, the CDR3 is TGTGCCAGCACCGACAGACAAGAGACCCAGTACTTC. Protein: CASTDRQETQYF. The chain has TRBV27 and TRBJ2-5; a possible D gene is TRBD1 (5 bases). Trimming stripped 7 bases from V and 2 bases from J, with 8 bases between. Germline CDR1 reads MNHEY; CDR2 reads SMNVEV (reference sequence). The CDR3 runs to 12 residues.

The chain recombines TRBV27 with TRBJ2-2, with D possibly TRBD2 on 6 matching bases. V was shortened by 3 bases and J by 5 bases, with 13 bases between the two germline ends. CDR1 is MNHEY and CDR2 is SMNVEV in the germline V gene (reference sequence). This CDR3 has 15 residues. CDR3 in amino acids: CASSLGNSGTGELFF. In DNA, the CDR3 is TGTGCCAGCAGTTTGGGTAACAGCGGGACCGGGGAGCTGTTTTTT.

The chain combines TRBV11-2 with TRBJ2-3; D perhaps matches TRBD2 (7 bases). V was clipped by 7 bases and J by 2 bases, with 22 bases between them. The CDR3 length is 17 residues. Germline values: CDR1 SGHAT, CDR2 FQNNGV. The CDR3 DNA sequence: TGTGCCAGCATCCCCAGGGAGGGGGGGAGGATCACAGATACGCAGTATTTT. Encoded protein: CASIPREGGRITDTQYF.

The chain carries TRBV7-2 and TRBJ1-1, with D unresolved. V shed 5 bases and J shed 4 bases, with 14 bases lying between them. This CDR3 has 14 amino acids. Germline CDR1 SGHTA, CDR2 FQGNSA. DNA for the CDR3: TGTGCCAGCAGCGACCGTTCAAGAGGCACTGAAGCTTTCTTT. Translated: CASSDRSRGTEAFF.

The chain employs TRBV27 and TRBJ1-1; 7 bases map to TRBD1. Germline V CDR1 and CDR2: MNHEY, SMNVEV (reference sequence). This CDR3 region has 14 residues. V was pared by 5 bases and J by 0 bases, with 3 bases of the junction left unmatched. CDR3 coding DNA: TGTGCCAGCAGTCAGGGGGTTATGAACACTGAAGCTTTCTTT. Its protein is CASSQGVMNTEAFF.

The chain uses TRBV11-1 and TRBJ2-7, with 7 bases fitting TRBD2. Germline-derived CDR1 and CDR2 are SGHAT and FQDESV (reference sequence). V shed 5 bases and J 6 bases; nucleotides not matched to a gene: 4. This CDR3 region has 12 residues. CDR3 bases: TGTGCCAGCAGCCTGACTAGCTCCGAGCAGTACTTC. Translated, it gives CASSLTSSEQYF.

This clone was recorded once. The rearrangement uses TRBV6-1 and TRBJ2-7; D is uncertain. Looked up from germline, CDR1 is MNHNS and CDR2 is SASEGT. There are 12 residues in the CDR3. Trimming shortened V by 8 bases and J by 6 bases, and 14 bases separated the two germline ends. In DNA form, the CDR3 reads TGTGCCAGCCAAAGAACCCAGCGCGAGCAGTACTTC. Protein product: CASQRTQREQYF.

CDR3 protein: CASVVGPTYTGELFF. CDR3 DNA sequence: TGTGCCAGCGTCGTGGGCCCAACGTATACCGGGGAGCTGTTTTTT. The gene calls are TRBV7-9 and TRBJ2-2; the D is unclear. V was clipped by 8 bases and J by 5 bases, with 18 bases between them. This CDR3 has 15 residues. Germline V gives CDR1 SEHNR, CDR2 FQNEAQ (reference sequence).

The chain employs TRBV19 and TRBJ2-5; 10 bases fit TRBD2. CDR1 LNHDA and CDR2 SQIVND come from the germline V gene (reference sequence). This CDR3 comprises 18 residues. J lost 1 base, V lost 6 bases, and 14 bases had no gene match. The chain's CDR3 is CASRLGSGRGTSQETQYF. CDR3 bases: TGTGCCAGTAGACTAGGGAGCGGGAGGGGCACGTCCCAAGAGACCCAGTACTTC.

This chain links TRBV7-9 with TRBJ2-7; 8 nucleotides line up with TRBD1. Germline CDR1 and CDR2: SEHNR and FQNEAQ (reference sequence). V shed 5 bases and J 7 bases; nucleotides not matched to a gene: 7. CDR3 length: 13 amino acids. The CDR3 protein is CASSQLTGGEQYF. The CDR3, as DNA: TGTGCCAGCAGCCAACTTACAGGGGGAGAGCAGTACTTC. The full variable domain, in which reference TRBV7-9 and TRBJ2-7 provide the parts outside the CDR3, is DTGVSQNPRHKITKRGQNVTFRCDPISEHNRLYWYRQTLGQGPEFLTYFQNEAQLEKSRLLSDRFSAERPKGSFSTLEIQRTEQGDSAMYLCASSQLTGGEQYFGPGTRLTVT.

This chain links TRBV14 with TRBJ2-7; D might be TRBD2 (6 bases). CDR1 SGHDN and CDR2 FVKESK come from the germline V gene. V dropped 5 bases and J dropped 4 bases, with 6 bases sitting between them. This CDR3 contains 11 residues. CDR3 residues: CASSGGYEQYF. CDR3 DNA sequence: TGTGCCAGCAGCGGGGGGTACGAGCAGTACTTC.

For the CDR3, the DNA is TGTGCCAGCGGTGCGACAGGGTATCACGAGCAGTACTTC. Translating gives CASGATGYHEQYF. V usage is TRBV25-1 and J usage is TRBJ2-7; 7 bases fit TRBD1. Germline loops: CDR1 MGHDK, CDR2 SYGVNS. The V segment lost 8 bases and the J segment 5 bases; nucleotides outside the gene matches: 9. The CDR3 runs 13 residues.